This is a list of T cell receptor beta chains from one sample in a study of blood T cell repertoires in COVID-19. Libraries were prepared by immunoSEQ multiplex PCR; TCRdb keeps only in-frame clonotypes and omits some of them. Of about 46,000 clones listed, about 89% are singletons. Source material: peripheral blood. All receptors come from a human donor in a cohort sampled during active COVID-19. Both conserved end residues are part of each CDR3. The D gene is left open where the match is weak. A row's size may be missing; if present it is once, few, many or a size class.

V gene: TRBV5-3
clone size: NA
D gene: TRBD1
CDR3 protein: CARSFGQDIINYGYTF

V gene: TRBV13
clone size: NA
D gene: NA
CDR3 protein: CASSLVDAEREPLFLYEQYF

V gene: TRBV3-1/TRBV3-2
clone size: NA
D gene: TRBD1
CDR3 protein: CASSQGQGAGEQYF

V gene: TRBV9
clone size: few
D gene: NA
CDR3 protein: CASSVGGNQYF

V gene: TRBV4-2
clone size: NA
D gene: NA
CDR3 protein: CASSPLALRSYEQYF

V gene: TRBV4-1
clone size: NA
D gene: NA
CDR3 protein: CASSPAGYQPQHF

V gene: TRBV14
clone size: NA
D gene: NA
CDR3 protein: CASSPQVSWGYTF

V gene: TRBV19
clone size: NA
D gene: TRBD1
CDR3 protein: CASSTKGQPYTDTQYF

V gene: TRBV14
clone size: NA
D gene: TRBD2
CDR3 protein: CASSQGLAGGPYEQYF

V gene: TRBV7-2
clone size: NA
D gene: NA
CDR3 protein: CASSLMVGRVDGGTEAFF

V gene: TRBV19
clone size: NA
D gene: TRBD1
CDR3 protein: CASRQGTGGLGANVLTF

V gene: TRBV5-4
clone size: NA
D gene: TRBD2
CDR3 protein: CASSFDPAGVDTQYF

V gene: TRBV7-6
clone size: NA
D gene: TRBD2
CDR3 protein: CASRLLAGGDTGELFF

V gene: TRBV29-1
clone size: NA
D gene: NA
CDR3 protein: CSVELEAYEQYF

V gene: TRBV6-4
clone size: NA
D gene: NA
CDR3 protein: CASSDSSQPTDTQYF

V gene: TRBV5-6
clone size: NA
D gene: NA
CDR3 protein: CASSLGADTQYF

V gene: TRBV13
clone size: few
D gene: TRBD2
CDR3 protein: CASSFRASGRFQTTGELFF

V gene: TRBV4-2
clone size: NA
D gene: NA
CDR3 protein: CASSQEYQQGHGYTF

V gene: TRBV28
clone size: NA
D gene: TRBD2
CDR3 protein: CASNGGRVYEQYF

V gene: TRBV27
clone size: NA
D gene: TRBD1
CDR3 protein: CASSLNGDRAYEQYF

V gene: TRBV9
clone size: NA
D gene: NA
CDR3 protein: CASSGSYGQSYEQYF

V gene: TRBV19
clone size: NA
D gene: NA
CDR3 protein: CASSMAGGTQYF

V gene: TRBV6-2/TRBV6-3
clone size: NA
D gene: NA
CDR3 protein: CASSEGKVGGNTIYF

V gene: TRBV28
clone size: once
D gene: TRBD1
CDR3 protein: CASSSRRGIRAEAFF

V gene: TRBV29-1
clone size: NA
D gene: NA
CDR3 protein: CSARTGGTNEKLFF

V gene: TRBV10-3
clone size: NA
D gene: NA
CDR3 protein: CAISEELFYEQYF

V gene: TRBV5-4
clone size: NA
D gene: NA
CDR3 protein: CASSLGSGGNNEQFF

V gene: TRBV5-1
clone size: once
D gene: NA
CDR3 protein: CASSHEEGTDTQYF

V gene: TRBV24-1
clone size: NA
D gene: TRBD1
CDR3 protein: CATSDTPGQREETQYF

V gene: TRBV7-2
clone size: NA
D gene: NA
CDR3 protein: CASSFLLPGNEQFF

V gene: TRBV5-1
clone size: NA
D gene: NA
CDR3 protein: CASSSGDSYEQYF

V gene: TRBV9
clone size: NA
D gene: NA
CDR3 protein: CASSVGGGAHEQFF

V gene: TRBV12-3/TRBV12-4
clone size: few
D gene: NA
CDR3 protein: CASREDRTDTQYF

V gene: TRBV7-8
clone size: NA
D gene: TRBD2
CDR3 protein: CASSLEAGGGYEQYF

V gene: TRBV7-9
clone size: NA
D gene: NA
CDR3 protein: CASSSWASNTEAFF

V gene: TRBV27
clone size: once
D gene: TRBD1
CDR3 protein: CASSLNGQGAYNEQFF

V gene: TRBV3-1/TRBV3-2
clone size: once
D gene: NA
CDR3 protein: CASSLGAGDEQYF

V gene: TRBV6-6
clone size: few
D gene: NA
CDR3 protein: CASSNREGYGYTF

V gene: TRBV11-2
clone size: NA
D gene: TRBD1
CDR3 protein: CASSSGQGGYEQYF

V gene: TRBV6-5
clone size: NA
D gene: TRBD1
CDR3 protein: CASSRGDRAGDTQYF

V gene: TRBV9
clone size: NA
D gene: NA
CDR3 protein: CASSVEGRGQETQYF

V gene: TRBV20-1
clone size: few
D gene: NA
CDR3 protein: CSARVGGYTF

V gene: TRBV2
clone size: NA
D gene: NA
CDR3 protein: CASSAGFEGYTF

V gene: TRBV27
clone size: NA
D gene: TRBD1
CDR3 protein: CASSTGEIYEQYF

V gene: TRBV2
clone size: NA
D gene: NA
CDR3 protein: CASSDDRNSYTF

V gene: TRBV10-2
clone size: NA
D gene: TRBD1
CDR3 protein: CATSTGNYDGYTF

V gene: TRBV10-3
clone size: few
D gene: NA
CDR3 protein: CAISGDTGNTEAFF

V gene: TRBV18
clone size: NA
D gene: TRBD1
CDR3 protein: CASSLGQGAVYYEQYF

V gene: TRBV5-1
clone size: NA
D gene: NA
CDR3 protein: CASRRGSEQYF

V gene: TRBV10-1
clone size: NA
D gene: NA
CDR3 protein: CASSGSGVEGQYF

V gene: TRBV14
clone size: NA
D gene: NA
CDR3 protein: CASSQNSIDTQYF

V gene: TRBV5-5
clone size: NA
D gene: TRBD1
CDR3 protein: CASSLGQGVDYGYTF

V gene: TRBV10-3
clone size: NA
D gene: NA
CDR3 protein: CAISWRWELFF

V gene: TRBV15
clone size: NA
D gene: NA
CDR3 protein: CATSRDRQAYGYTF

V gene: TRBV12-3/TRBV12-4
clone size: NA
D gene: NA
CDR3 protein: CASSRDSQETQYF

V gene: TRBV27
clone size: NA
D gene: TRBD1
CDR3 protein: CASSKDDRVDPRGEKLFF